This T cell receptor (beta chain) derives from a study of shared clonotypes between healthy human individuals. As for the study in general: Ranging from 18 to 49 in age, donors were two women and a few men.

The naive CD8 fraction comprised CD45RO-negative cells positively selected for CCR7 and excluded terminally differentiated effector memory CD45RA+ cells. Germline V lookup: CDR1 SGHAT, CDR2 FQNNGV. Trimming cost V 5 bases and J 6 bases; bases outside gene matches: 3. This CDR3 spans 13 amino acids. In the case of this clone: Its antigen is unidentified.

Study-level results: Memory subsets generally showed lower estimated richness than naive subsets.

Using approximately 200 ng DNA, approximately 27,000 T cell genomes, the sorted-subset replicate PCRs were run. Sequencing was performed with immunoSEQ multiplex PCR; in TCRdb, only in-frame clones are kept and a portion is missing. The repertoire includes millions of clones, about 95% of them detected once, and around 1.1% sits in the top ten. This sequence was found in a man younger than 30 in good health. This sequence joins TRBV11-2 and TRBJ2-2; 7 bases match TRBD1. Sample: naive CD8+ T cells sorted from blood. CDR3 DNA: TGTGCCAGCAGCCCTGGGACAGCCGGGGAGCTGTTTTTT. Its protein product is CASSPGTAGELFF. Using reference TRBV11-2 and TRBJ2-2 for the parts outside the CDR3, the full variable domain is EAGVAQSPRYKIIEKRQSVAFWCNPISGHATLYWYQQILGQGPKLLIQFQNNGVVDDSQLPKDRFSAERLKGVDSTLKIQPAKLEDSAVYLCASSPGTAGELFFGEGSRLTVL.